This section outlines one T cell receptor beta chain sequence together with its context. The record originates from a study of identical twins. Trimming shortened V by 3 bases and J by 1 base, and 14 bases separated the two germline ends. The CDR3 length is 16 residues. TCRdb analysed the 5' RACE reads with MiXCR anew, one entry per CDR3 protein. The sample holds some 760,000 distinct CDR3 sequences; around a sixth are singletons and the top ten take approximately 14%. These sequences were also reported in another study, on T cells expressing NK-cell markers.

The sequence came from a woman in her late teens or twenties in good health. The sample comprised PBMCs. The chain is built from TRBV12-3 or TRBV12-4 and TRBJ2-3, with D possibly matching TRBD2 (6 bases). The CDR3 bases are TGTGCCAGCAGTTTGCACGGGGGAGTCGGCACAGATACGCAGTATTTT. This encodes CASSLHGGVGTDTQYF.